This entry lists 9 T cell receptor beta chains sequenced from one sample in a study of shared clonotypes between healthy human individuals. Libraries were prepared by immunoSEQ multiplex PCR; TCRdb keeps only in-frame clonotypes and omits some of them. The table includes millions of clones, approximately 95% detected once. The source material was naive CD4+ T cells sorted from blood. Documented subset: CD45RA+ positively selected. These TCRs come from a man in his late teens or twenties in good health.

The table lists this clone with a few counts. The rearrangement uses TRBV2 and TRBJ2-7, with TRBD1 matching 8 bases. The CDR3 spans 12 residues. J gave up 4 bases and V 6 bases, and 2 bases lay outside the gene matches. Germline CDR1 is SNHLY and CDR2 is FYNNEI. CDR3 in DNA: TGTGCCAGCAGGGGACAGGAATACGAGCAGTACTTC. Encoded protein: CASRGQEYEQYF.

This sequence joins TRBV7-2 and TRBJ2-5, with 10 positions matching TRBD2. Germline trimming cut 5 bases from V and 2 bases from J; bases unmatched to any gene: 5. The germline V gene has CDR1 SGHTA and CDR2 FQGNSA. The CDR3 covers 15 residues. This chain's CDR3 is CASSLGLAEQETQYF. The CDR3 DNA reads as TGTGCCAGCAGCCTTGGACTAGCGGAGCAAGAGACCCAGTACTTC.

This sequence joins TRBV28 and TRBJ1-3; no clear D gene. Deletions cut 2 bases from V and 0 bases from J, with 8 bases between. Looked up from germline, CDR1 is MDHEN and CDR2 is SYDVKM. This CDR3 comprises 15 residues. The CDR3 reads CASSLGGNSGNTIYF. For the CDR3, the DNA is TGTGCCAGCAGTTTAGGAGGGAACTCTGGAAACACCATATATTTT.

The rearrangement links TRBV18 to TRBJ1-2; D not resolved. The germline CDR1 and CDR2 sequences are KGHSH and LQKENI. V was shortened by 2 bases and J by 6 bases, with 10 bases between the two germline ends. This CDR3 is 13 amino acids long. The CDR3 loop is CASSPNGNNGYTF. The CDR3 DNA sequence: TGTGCCAGCTCACCAAATGGAAACAATGGCTACACCTTC. Using reference TRBV18 and TRBJ1-2 for the parts outside the CDR3, the full variable domain is NAGVMQNPRHLVRRRGQEARLRCSPMKGHSHVYWYRQLPEEGLKFMVYLQKENIIDESGMPKERFSAEFPKEGPSILRIQQVVRGDSAAYFCASSPNGNNGYTFGSGTRLTVV.

V is TRBV7-6 and J is TRBJ2-5, with a weak D call TRBD2 (6 bases). This CDR3 has 13 amino acids. Looked up from germline, CDR1 is SGHVS and CDR2 is FNYEAQ. V was clipped by 6 bases and J by 2 bases, with 10 bases between them. The CDR3 is CASRSGTQETQYF. For the CDR3, the DNA is TGTGCCAGCAGGTCCGGGACTCAAGAGACCCAGTACTTC.

V and J are TRBV29-1 and TRBJ1-1; D is unclear. The length of the CDR3 is 13 residues. The germline V gene has CDR1 SQVTM and CDR2 ANQGSEA. The CDR3 DNA follows: TGCACCCACAAAGGGCCTAAGAACACTGAAGCTTTCTTT. Protein: CTHKGPKNTEAFF.

The rearrangement uses TRBV5-6 and TRBJ1-1, with 7 bases fitting TRBD1. The germline gives CDR1 SGHDT, CDR2 YYEEEE. The J segment lost 5 bases and the V segment lost 6 bases, leaving 13 bases of the junction unmatched. This CDR3 spans 15 amino acids. For the CDR3, the DNA is TGTGCCAGCATAAGCAGAAGGGGGCGTAGGACTGAAGCTTTCTTT. Protein: CASISRRGRRTEAFF.

CDR3 loop: CASSFRSALQETQYF. As DNA, the CDR3 is TGTGCCAGCAGCTTCCGGTCCGCCCTTCAAGAGACCCAGTACTTC. The gene calls are TRBV7-2 and TRBJ2-5; no reliable D call. CDR3 size: 15 residues. The V and J ends lost 3 bases and 2 bases respectively, with 13 bases between them. In germline, CDR1 is SGHTA, CDR2 FQGNSA.

This clone was detected once. The genes are TRBV29-1 and TRBJ2-3; D uncertain. The CDR3 loop spans 13 amino acids. CDR1 is SQVTM and CDR2 is ANQGSEA in the germline V gene. V lost 3 bases to trimming and J lost 2 bases, with 9 bases between them. This CDR3 is CSVESLYTDTQYF. CDR3 DNA: TGCAGCGTTGAGAGCCTTTACACAGATACGCAGTATTTT.